Detailed here is one TCR beta chain. The record originates from a study of control samples from healthy donors and cancer patients. Method: immunoSEQ multiplex PCR; TCRdb's copy keeps in-frame clones and lacks some. The data contain approximately 86,000 clones, roughly nine tenths of them singletons. What was sequenced was blood. The receptor comes from a man aged 25 to 40 in good health.

CDR3 protein: CASSQDRSSGGAGETQYF. CDR3 DNA sequence: TGCGCCAGCAGCCAAGATCGAAGTAGCGGGGGGGCCGGAGAGACCCAGTACTTC. The V call is TRBV4-1, the J call TRBJ2-5; 11 bases agree with TRBD2. The CDR3 has 18 residues. The germline gives CDR1 MGHRA, CDR2 YSYEKL. J lost 4 bases, V lost 0 bases, and 10 bases had no gene match.